This T cell receptor (beta chain) was observed in a study of blood T cell repertoires in COVID-19. Study-level background: Specimens from acute and convalescent COVID-19 originated in the United States, Italy and Spain.

Germline V gene sequence: CDR1 MNHEY, CDR2 SVGAGI. The CDR3 has 13 residues. The V end was cut by 2 bases, the J end by 4 bases, with 8 bases between. TCRdb's copy holds only in-frame clones and misses some; the assay was immunoSEQ multiplex PCR. The profile shows roughly 160,000 clones, 80% to 90% of them singletons. The chain carries TRBV6-5 and TRBJ1-2; D gene unclear. Specimen: peripheral blood. The clonotype originates from a woman between 45 and 65 years old with COVID-19, enrolled during active disease. The CDR3: CASSYREGYGYTF. The CDR3 bases are TGTGCCAGCAGTTACAGGGAGGGCTATGGCTACACCTTC.